The 18 T cell receptor beta chains listed next were all sequenced from one sample in a study of OX40 agonist ivuxolimab in advanced cancers. Profiled with immunoSEQ multiplex PCR; TCRdb holds only in-frame clones, not every one. The sample has about 77,000 clones, 81% seen once. Sequences were derived from CD4+ or CD8+ T cells sorted from blood, sampled in a trial of the OX40 agonist ivuxolimab. The receptors here all came from an adult with an advanced solid tumor such as melanoma, head and neck, liver or kidney cancer.

Only one count was recorded for this clone. The chain employs TRBV5-4 and TRBJ1-1; unclear D gene. V was pared by 5 bases and J by 2 bases, with 10 bases between. CDR1 SGHNT and CDR2 YYREEE come from the germline V gene (reference sequence). CDR3 length equals 13 residues. The CDR3 nucleotides are TGTGCCAGCAGGATACACGTTAACACTGAAGCTTTCTTT. It is translated as CASRIHVNTEAFF. The full variable domain, its missing parts supplied by reference TRBV5-4 and TRBJ1-1, is ETGVTQSPTHLIKTRGQQVTLRCSSQSGHNTVSWYQQALGQGPQFIFQYYREEENGRGNFPPRFSGLQFPNYSSELNVNALELDDSALYLCASRIHVNTEAFFGQGTRLTVV.

A word on this clone: A junction end diverges from the germline sequence, so it may reflect a read error. V usage is TRBV4-1 and J usage is TRBJ2-5; 8 bases align to TRBD1. Germline CDR1 and CDR2: MGHRA and YSYEKL. The CDR3 is 13 residues long. CDR3 sequence (DNA): TGCGCCAGCAGCCAGGGACAGGTGGAGACCCGGTACTTC. As protein: CASSQGQVETRYF.

The V call is TRBV5-8, the J call TRBJ1-4; D gene unclear. In germline, CDR1 is SGHTS, CDR2 YDEGEE. CDR3 length: 16 residues. V was trimmed by 6 bases and J by 1 base, leaving 16 bases between them. CDR3 in amino acids: CASIWGGSGTNEKLFF. The CDR3 region has the DNA TGTGCCAGCATCTGGGGAGGCTCGGGAACTAATGAAAAACTGTTTTTT.

The chain recombines TRBV7-2 with TRBJ2-3; D gene unclear. V dropped 4 bases and J dropped 5 bases, with 7 bases sitting between them. CDR3 length: 12 amino acids. In germline, CDR1 is SGHTA, CDR2 FQGNSA. The CDR3 DNA is TGTGCCAGCAGCTGGCGTGGAGATACGCAGTATTTT. This sequence encodes CASSWRGDTQYF.

This clone was seen a few times. The rearrangement links TRBV6-5 to TRBJ1-2, with TRBD1 matching 7 bases. V dropped 2 bases and J dropped 6; count of bases not matched to a gene: 6. This CDR3 region has 14 residues. Germline loops: CDR1 MNHEY, CDR2 SVGAGI. Here the CDR3 reads CASSYLDRVDGYTF. The CDR3 region has the DNA TGTGCCAGCAGTTACCTTGACAGGGTCGATGGCTACACCTTC.

Only a few counts were recorded for this clone. J is TRBJ2-2 and V is TRBV7-9; D is ambiguous. This CDR3 is built from 17 residues. The V end was cut by 2 bases, the J end by 1 base, with 14 bases between. Germline lookup yields CDR1 SEHNR and CDR2 FQNEAQ (reference sequence). CDR3 nucleotide sequence: TGTGCCAGCAGCTTACTGATACGGAAGGTGAACACCGGGGAGCTGTTTTTT. Protein sequence: CASSLLIRKVNTGELFF.

This clone has only one observation. The J gene is TRBJ2-7, the V gene TRBV11-2; a possible D gene is TRBD1 (6 bases). The germline V and J ends were trimmed by 5 bases and 2 bases, with 13 bases remaining between them. CDR3 length: 14 residues. The germline V gene encodes CDR1 SGHAT and CDR2 FQNNGV. CDR3 nucleotides: TGTGCCAGCAGCGGGGGCCTTCCCCCCTACGAGCAGTACTTC. The encoded protein is CASSGGLPPYEQYF.

Only a few counts were recorded for this clone. The V call is TRBV27, the J call TRBJ2-7; TRBD1 agrees at 9 bases. After removal of 4 bases from V and 3 bases from J, the junction contained 7 bases not matched to a gene. From germline, CDR1 is MNHEY and CDR2 SMNVEV (reference sequence). The CDR3 sequence is 15 residues long. In nucleotides, the CDR3 is TGTGCCAGCAGTTCAGGGACAGGGTTTCTCTACGAGCAGTACTTC. Protein product: CASSSGTGFLYEQYF.

This clone was detected a few times. The chain employs TRBV18 and TRBJ2-7; maybe TRBD2 (6 bases). The CDR3 consists of 12 residues. Germline-derived CDR1 and CDR2 are KGHSH and LQKENI. The ends were cut back, 1 base at V and 6 bases at J, with 7 bases in the middle. Here the CDR3 reads CASSPRRGEQYF. DNA for the CDR3: TGTGCCAGCTCACCACGGCGGGGCGAGCAGTACTTC.

The J gene is TRBJ2-2, the V gene TRBV5-1, with 7 nucleotides matching TRBD2. Germline loops: CDR1 SGHRS, CDR2 YFSETQ. The CDR3 contains 17 residues. V lost 4 bases to trimming and J lost 0 bases; unmatched junction nucleotides: 9. CDR3 sequence: CASSPGRDYANTGELFF. Here the CDR3 DNA reads TGCGCCAGCAGCCCGGGCCGGGACTACGCGAACACCGGGGAGCTGTTTTTT. The full variable domain, its missing parts supplied by reference TRBV5-1 and TRBJ2-2, is KAGVTQTPRYLIKTRGQQVTLSCSPISGHRSVSWYQQTPGQGLQFLFEYFSETQRNKGNFPGRFSGRQFSNSRSEMNVSTLELGDSALYLCASSPGRDYANTGELFFGEGSRLTVL.

This chain links TRBV7-6 with TRBJ2-1; the match to TRBD1 covers 11 bases. This CDR3 region has 18 residues. Trimming cost V 6 bases and J 0 bases; bases outside gene matches: 10. Germline assignment: CDR1 SGHVS and CDR2 FNYEAQ. The chain's CDR3 is CASSSRTGGTISYNEQFF. The CDR3 bases are TGTGCCAGCAGTTCAAGGACAGGGGGCACCATCTCCTACAATGAGCAGTTCTTC.

The chain links TRBV11-3 to TRBJ2-1; 8 bases align to TRBD1. This CDR3 is 14 amino acids long. Germline V gives CDR1 SGHNT, CDR2 YENEEA. V shed 5 bases and J 13 bases; nucleotides not matched to a gene: 13. CDR3 sequence reads: CASSTPGQGPFQFF. The CDR3 DNA sequence: TGTGCCAGCAGCACCCCCGGACAGGGCCCGTTCCAGTTCTTC. Full variable domain (remainder filled in from reference TRBV11-3 and TRBJ2-1): EAGVVQSPRYKIIEKKQPVAFWCNPISGHNTLYWYLQNLGQGPELLIRYENEEAVDDSQLPKDRFSAERLKGVDSTLKIQPAELGDSAVYLCASSTPGQGPFQFFGPGTRLTVL.

The V and J genes are TRBV19 and TRBJ1-2; D remains unclear. This CDR3 contains 12 residues. V lost 4 bases, J lost 4 bases, and 7 bases lay in between. From germline, CDR1 is LNHDA and CDR2 SQIVND (reference sequence). The CDR3: CASSSEIYGYTF. Here the CDR3 DNA reads TGTGCCAGTAGTAGCGAGATCTATGGCTACACCTTC.

The rearrangement joins TRBV5-1 to TRBJ2-3, with 7 bases fitting TRBD2. CDR3 size: 16 residues. The ends lost 0 bases at V and 2 bases at J; junction bases unmatched: 6. Germline V CDR1 and CDR2: SGHRS, YFSETQ. The DNA of the CDR3 is TGCGCCAGCAGCTTGGGAGCGCGGGGGTCCACAGATACGCAGTATTTT. This sequence encodes CASSLGARGSTDTQYF.

This chain connects TRBV29-1 to TRBJ1-1; no reliable D call. Germline CDR1 is SQVTM and CDR2 is ANQGSEA. Trimming stripped 4 bases from V and 5 bases from J, with 17 bases between. CDR3 size: 14 residues. CDR3 bases: TGCAGCGTTGTCCGCCCGCTAATGGGGACTGAAGCTTTCTTT. It translates to CSVVRPLMGTEAFF.

This clone was found once. The chain is built from TRBV4-3 and TRBJ2-1; 8 positions match TRBD1. Looked up from germline, CDR1 is LGHNA and CDR2 is YSLEER. The ends lost 1 base at V and 1 base at J; junction bases unmatched: 3. CDR3 length: 16 amino acids. The CDR3 nucleotides are TGCGCCAGCAGCCAAGGCCAGGGGGCATCCTACAATGAGCAGTTCTTC. Protein product: CASSQGQGASYNEQFF.

The V gene is TRBV6-6, the J gene TRBJ1-5; no clear D gene. The ends were cut back, 7 bases at V and 4 bases at J, with 5 bases in the middle. Germline CDR1 is MNHNY and CDR2 is SVGAGI (reference sequence). The CDR3 spans 11 residues. The CDR3 region is CASTQNQPQHF. The CDR3 nucleotides are TGTGCCAGCACTCAAAATCAGCCCCAGCATTTT.

The chain couples TRBV5-6 to TRBJ2-5; tentatively, D is TRBD1 or TRBD2 (5 bases each). The end of the DNA is better explained by TRBJ2-7, so the J call may be wrong. The CDR3 consists of 15 residues. Per the germline V gene, CDR1 is SGHDT and CDR2 is YYEEEE. The CDR3, as DNA: TGTGCCAGCAGCTTGTGGACAACTAGCTCCTACGAGCAGTACTTC. This sequence encodes CASSLWTTSSYEQYF.